Presented here are 12 T cell receptor beta chains from one specimen sequenced in a study of response to subunit inactivated influenza vaccine. A single record per CDR3 protein comes from TCRdb applying MiXCR to the RT-PCR reads. The sample includes approximately 700,000 distinct CDR3 sequences, about a sixth seen only once; the top ten take more than 9%. The sample was PBMCs from blood, taken 11 to 12 days after vaccination. The receptor source for this set is a man in his fifties or sixties who received an inactivated influenza vaccine.

The CDR3 bases are TGCAGTGCTAGTACTAGCGGGACCGGAAGGGGGTCCTACAATGAGCAGTTCTTC. This gives the protein CSASTSGTGRGSYNEQFF. The chain is built from TRBV20-1 and TRBJ2-1; 10 bases map to TRBD2. Trimming at V came to 3 bases and at J to 1 base, leaving 12 bases not matched to a gene. This CDR3 is built from 18 residues. Germline V lookup: CDR1 DFQATT, CDR2 SNEGSKA (reference sequence).

This clonotype was observed a handful of times. The chain links TRBV7-9 to TRBJ2-7; D is ambiguous. V lost 8 bases, J lost 3 bases, and 8 bases lay in between. CDR1 is SEHNR, CDR2 FQNEAQ, per germline (reference sequence). The CDR3 sequence is 11 residues long. CDR3 loop: CASGPHYEQYF. The CDR3 region has the DNA TGTGCCAGCGGACCGCACTACGAGCAGTACTTC.

This chain joins TRBV15 and TRBJ1-6, with a possible D match to TRBD1 (5 bases). V was clipped by 0 bases and J by 7 bases, with 7 bases between them. CDR1 and CDR2 (germline): LNHNV, YYDKDF (reference sequence). CDR3 length: 14 residues. The CDR3 here is CATSRDRGNSPLHF. For the CDR3, the DNA is TGTGCCACCAGCAGAGACCGGGGGAATTCACCCCTCCACTTT.

The CDR3 spells CASSFRGAGSGELFF. The CDR3 region has the DNA TGTGCCAGCAGTTTCAGGGGCGCAGGCTCCGGGGAGCTGTTTTTT. The chain is built from TRBV12-3 or TRBV12-4 and TRBJ2-2; a weak D match, TRBD1 (6 bases). The CDR3 has 15 residues. The ends were cut back, 3 bases at V and 6 bases at J, with 14 bases in the middle.

This clonotype occurred a few times. This sequence joins TRBV7-2 and TRBJ2-1, with 7 positions matching TRBD1. The CDR3 has 13 amino acids. V dropped 8 bases and J dropped 9; count of bases not matched to a gene: 10. The germline CDR1 and CDR2 sequences are SGHTA and FQGNSA. CDR3 amino acids: CASLLNRGFEQFF. The CDR3 DNA is TGTGCCAGCCTCCTTAACAGGGGCTTTGAGCAGTTCTTC.

This clonotype has a handful of counts. J is TRBJ2-7 and V is TRBV5-1, with 8 bases matching TRBD1. The CDR3 has 15 amino acids. V dropped 5 bases and J dropped 5; count of bases not matched to a gene: 12. Germline-derived CDR1 and CDR2 are SGHRS and YFSETQ. The CDR3 loop reads CASRGPGQVPDEQYF. DNA for the CDR3: TGCGCCAGCAGGGGTCCGGGACAGGTGCCCGACGAGCAGTACTTC.

CDR3 loop: CASSLAETSGGAETQYF. In DNA form, the CDR3 reads TGTGCCAGCAGCTTAGCGGAGACTAGCGGGGGTGCAGAGACCCAGTACTTC. The chain is built from TRBV7-2 and TRBJ2-5; 12 bases align to TRBD2. The germline V gene has CDR1 SGHTA and CDR2 FQGNSA. After removal of 0 bases from V and 4 bases from J, the junction contained 6 bases not matched to a gene. This CDR3 is 17 amino acids long.

The chain joins TRBV20-1 to TRBJ2-1, with 11 nucleotides matching TRBD2. The germline CDR1 and CDR2 sequences are DFQATT and SNEGSKA (reference sequence). The CDR3 extends over 16 amino acids. J lost 0 bases, V lost 1 base, and 2 bases had no gene match. DNA of the CDR3: TGCAGTGCTAGAGGACTAGCGGGAAACTCCTACAATGAGCAGTTCTTC. Amino acids: CSARGLAGNSYNEQFF.

This clonotype has just a few counts. The genes are TRBV20-1 and TRBJ2-3; 7 positions match TRBD2. V trimming: 1 base; J trimming: 4 bases; junction bases outside the gene matches: 11. Germline values: CDR1 DFQATT, CDR2 SNEGSKA (reference sequence). This CDR3 has 16 residues. The CDR3 protein is CSARGREGSDPDTQYF. The CDR3 nucleotides are TGCAGTGCTAGAGGGAGGGAGGGCAGTGATCCAGATACGCAGTATTTT.

Only a few counts were recorded for this clonotype. The chain employs TRBV5-1 and TRBJ2-2, with 7 bases fitting TRBD1. Germline V gene sequence: CDR1 SGHRS, CDR2 YFSETQ. V was pared by 2 bases and J by 6 bases, with 13 bases of the junction left unmatched. CDR3 size: 17 residues. The CDR3 DNA reads as TGCGCCAGCAGCTTTCTCGAGGGGGCCCTTACCGCCGGGGAGCTGTTTTTT. As protein: CASSFLEGALTAGELFF.

The V gene is TRBV27, the J gene TRBJ2-3; D call uncertain. The CDR3 contains 16 residues. The germline V gene has CDR1 MNHEY and CDR2 SMNVEV (reference sequence). The germline V and J ends were trimmed by 7 bases and 1 base, with 18 bases remaining between them. For the CDR3, the DNA is TGTGCCAGCACTCACCTCCCGGGCCTTGGCACAGATACGCAGTATTTT. Its translation is CASTHLPGLGTDTQYF.

This clonotype was recorded only once. V usage is TRBV4-2 and J usage is TRBJ2-4; D call uncertain. V was cut by 3 bases and J by 1 base, with 7 bases left in between. CDR1 and CDR2 (germline): LGHNA, YNFKEQ. This CDR3 contains 14 residues. The CDR3 region is CASSQENAKNIQYF. CDR3 DNA sequence: TGTGCCAGCAGCCAGGAAAACGCCAAAAACATTCAGTACTTC.